This TCR beta chain derives from a study of cytomegalovirus exposure and HLA in healthy donors (dated by TCRdb to 2016 to 2017). For the wider study: An earlier analysis of under 600 of the donors reported about 250 Gb of sequence data and approximately 110 million unique TCR beta sequences from about 179 million T cells. Approximately 310 gigabases of sequencing data and 70 million to 95 million unique TCR sequences made up an early release that covered approximately 620 HLA-typed donors. Among the roughly 400 genotyped donors, 81% belonged to the genetic ancestry cluster associated with self-reported Caucasian donors. The aim of the study was to test whether cataloging public T cell receptors could identify signatures of past pathogen exposure. The T cell repertoires of 700 or so subjects were profiled by immunosequencing and related to cytomegalovirus serostatus. A separate validation cohort of roughly 130 different subjects was used in addition to the roughly 670-subject first cohort. The study combined high-throughput TCR immunosequencing, statistical association of individual TCRs with disease status, and machine learning to predict cytomegalovirus infection status. To study patterns of TCR occurrence, a later analysis re-analyzed previously published TCR beta repertoires from hundreds of donors and added high-resolution HLA genotyping. Rather than drawing on any new phenotypic data, the later analysis identified candidate immune exposures from TCR beta sequences and the way those sequences occurred across donors. An earlier analysis of several hundred of the donors used high-throughput TCR beta sequencing to judge whether each TCR beta V gene segment behaved as functional or pseudogenic. Alongside the repertoire data, information on donor age, sex, ethnicity and CMV serostatus was compiled. Genome-wide SNP genotypes for about three fifths of the 666 donors were used in a later genetic analysis, which treated that subset as a discovery cohort. Every repertoire in the discovery cohort had been generated on one and the same sequencing platform. HLA typing included class I and class II loci at four-digit resolution. Typing coverage varied by locus: roughly 629-640 donors for A, B, C, DRB1 and DQB1; around 560 for DQA1; some 610 for DPA1; 450 to 480 for DPB1. Because of strong linkage in the cohort, roughly 5 DR-DQ haplotypes were treated as single units for association and clustering. Among 300 to 500 genotyped donors of the cohort, an average of approximately 240,000 unique TCR beta nucleotide sequences was sequenced per donor, of which roughly 18% were non-productive. General study outcomes and caveats: In vitro tests confirmed that a few of the cytomegalovirus-associated TCR beta chains recognize cytomegalovirus antigens. Strong co-occurrence of HLA alleles, especially DR and DQ, made assigning TCR associations to individual alleles difficult. In a later analysis, several top co-occurrence clusters were reported to appear linked to parvovirus B19, influenza, CMV and Epstein-Barr virus. According to a later genetic analysis, donors in an Asian-associated ancestry cluster had fewer N-insertions in productive TCRs than the approximately 610-donor mean. Some IMGT-functional V segments, including TRBV6-2 and TRBV6-3, could not be told apart with the 87-base-pair reads, so those segments were excluded. In a later genetic analysis, a missense DCLRE1C variant was associated with V-gene and J-gene trimming of TCR beta chains, and the association was replicated in an independent cohort. The study listed 164 TCR beta chains as associated with cytomegalovirus. Only TCR beta chains were sequenced in this cohort, and the absence of alpha or paired-chain data limited detectable features. In a later analysis, the rate of TCR association differed among HLA loci, with DRB1 alleles having the most associated TCRs and HLA-C alleles having the fewest. A further reported finding was that TCR beta sequences accurately predicted the HLA-A and HLA-B alleles for most subjects in the first cohort. In an earlier analysis of a few hundred of the donors, most TCR beta V segments were observed in productive rearrangements about 87% or about 30% of the time, broadly matching IMGT annotations. The earlier analysis of 587 of the donors excluded fewer than 20 rarely observed V segments, including chromosome 9 orphons, because counts were too low. Correlated functional status among segregating V segments might reflect linkage disequilibrium, but an unknown experimental factor could not be ruled out. In a later analysis, most CMV-associated TCR beta chains were found to appear HLA-restricted, with HLA associations seemingly driven largely by CMV exposure. In a later analysis, HLA-associated TCR beta chains were found to be more clonally expanded and to have lower generation probabilities than equally common non-associated chains. A cluster of highly shared sequence variants was judged likely to represent a technical artifact of the sequencing pipeline. While some public TCRs were present in many individuals, most TCR sequences turned up only very rarely across donors. In a later analysis, 16,951 TCR beta sequences were associated with specific HLA alleles at a false discovery rate of 0.05. The classifier was reported to diagnose cytomegalovirus status with high specificity and sensitivity in both the original and validation cohorts. HLA typing was unavailable for some donors at each locus, so association tests used only the typed subset. The only immune exposure information available for the cohort was CMV serostatus. Sequencing depth was assumed to be roughly uniform across donors in the presence/absence analyses, though that assumption may not hold. The authors suggested that the approach could potentially be extended to other disease states and immunological phenotypes.

The cohort consisted of fewer than 700 healthy bone marrow donors. At the time of sampling, all cohort members were nominally healthy, though unrecorded immune exposures were likely present. The donor tested CMV seronegative, placing the donor among the 350 to 400 seronegative members of the cohort. Every donor gave a peripheral blood sample, and the peripheral blood mononuclear cells from that sample were used for TCR beta sequencing. Genomic DNA extraction from the blood cell samples was performed with the Qiagen DNeasy Blood Extraction Kit. The junction shows trimming of 1 base on V and 5 bases on J, plus 12 bases between the germline ends. Via the germline V gene, CDR1 is MGHRA and CDR2 YSYEKL. The CDR3 measures 14 amino acids from cysteine to phenylalanine. The retained sequence is limited to the CDR3, 42 bases, with the frame set at the first base. Libraries were constructed by the immunoSEQ multiplex PCR assay. The multiplex PCR relied on a mix of 60 forward primers for TCR Vbeta segments and 13 reverse primers for TCR Jbeta segments. The CDR3 region of rearranged TCR beta genes was amplified from genomic DNA by a multiplex PCR assay. On the Illumina HiSeq System, the amplified TCR beta libraries were sequenced as 87-base-pair reads. The paper's data handling went like this. A later analysis tallied around 82 million unique TCR beta chains across the 666 repertoires, and about 12 million of those chains were shared by two or more donors. A nearest-neighbor algorithm error-corrected the raw reads and collapsed the reads into unique sequences, merging closely related sequences to remove PCR and sequencing errors. Alignment of CDR3 sequences to IMGT reference sequences was used to assign V, D and J gene segments. Each retained sequence needed at least a six-nucleotide match to both a V gene segment and a J gene segment. A rearrangement was called productive if the CDR3 had no stop codons and remained in frame with V and J, and every other rearrangement was called non-productive. CDR3 was defined according to IMGT convention as the region running from the second conserved V-encoded cysteine to the conserved J-encoded phenylalanine. The earlier analysis of about 610 of the donors excluded any sequence lacking an unambiguous match to a single V gene segment. In an earlier analysis of about 590 of the donors, a V segment was called functional when productive rearrangements were above 56.7%, and segregating when the standard deviation between donors exceeded 5%. To diagnose cytomegalovirus status from the catalog of TCR beta chain sequences, a statistical classification framework was built. V and J gene assignment, in a later analysis, came from comparing TCR nucleotide sequences with IMGT/GENE-DB human TR gene sequences. The TCRdist pipeline was used in a later analysis to assign CDR3 sequences and most-parsimonious VDJ recombination scenarios. In a later analysis, every TCR beta chain was defined by the combination of its CDR3 amino acid sequence and its V-gene family, and reads without a unique V-gene family were dropped. A later analysis removed 592 highly shared, low-generation-probability nucleotide sequences to deal with suspected cross-contamination and a sequencing artifact. For each public chain, a later analysis derived a clonal expansion index from normalized ranks of inferred template counts within each repertoire. In a later analysis, generation probabilities were computed using a VDJ recombination model fitted to out-of-frame rearrangements, and the results were checked against IGoR. Hypergeometric tests were used in a later analysis to score TCR-TCR, TCR-HLA and TCR-CMV co-occurrence, with a repertoire-size bias correction applied to the TCR pairs. False discovery rates were estimated in a later analysis by permuting HLA or CMV assignments 20 times. In a later analysis, co-occurring TCRs were grouped using DBSCAN, and TCRdist sequence similarity was added for clustering within HLA-allele-positive subsets. Repertoires with fewer than 30,000 or more than 120,000 public chains, plus five repertoires with anomalous nucleotide sharing, were excluded from co-occurrence clustering. The table comes from immuneACCESS by way of TCRdb, which keeps in-frame sequences with V and J called. Part of the clones is missing from these tables; in studies checked, under half for an unresolved V gene and the rest for unknown reasons. Clonal size and the V and J genes are those of that table, whereas D and trimming came from the DNA. Counted in this sample were about 200,000 clones; approximately 79% of them appeared once. Of the sample, 1.5% to 2% is held by the ten largest clones.

With regard to this clone: The clone's antigen remains unknown. No much larger clone exists at a distance of one base, and base qualities are not known.

Sequenced sample: PBMCs. The chain is made from TRBV4-1 and TRBJ2-7; perhaps TRBD1 is the D gene, with 6 bases matching. The TCR comes from a man in his fifties or sixties in good health and CMV-seronegative. Here is the DNA: TGCGCCAGCAGCCAAGTAAGCGAGGGGGACGAGCAGTACTTC. This translates into CASSQVSEGDEQYF.